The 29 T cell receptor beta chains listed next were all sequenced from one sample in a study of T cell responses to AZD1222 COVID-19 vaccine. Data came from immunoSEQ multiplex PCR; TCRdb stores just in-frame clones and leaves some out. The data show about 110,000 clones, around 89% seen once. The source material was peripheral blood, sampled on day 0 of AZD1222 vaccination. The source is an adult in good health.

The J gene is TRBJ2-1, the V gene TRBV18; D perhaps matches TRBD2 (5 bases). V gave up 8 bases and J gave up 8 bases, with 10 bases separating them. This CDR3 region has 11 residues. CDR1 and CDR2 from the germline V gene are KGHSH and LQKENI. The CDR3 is CASAREYEQFF. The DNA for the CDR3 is TGTGCCAGCGCGAGGGAATATGAGCAGTTCTTC.

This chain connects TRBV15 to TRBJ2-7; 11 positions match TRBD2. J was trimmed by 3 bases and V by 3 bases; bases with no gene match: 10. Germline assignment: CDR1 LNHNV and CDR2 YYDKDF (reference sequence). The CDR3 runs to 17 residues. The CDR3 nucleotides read TGTGCCACCAGCAGGACCGGGACTAGCGGAAAGGGCTACGAGCAGTACTTC. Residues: CATSRTGTSGKGYEQYF.

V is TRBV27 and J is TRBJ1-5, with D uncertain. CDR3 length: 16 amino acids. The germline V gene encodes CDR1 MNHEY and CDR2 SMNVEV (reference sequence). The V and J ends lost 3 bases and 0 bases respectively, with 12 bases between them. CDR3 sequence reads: CASSFGPGNSNQPQHF. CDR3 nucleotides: TGTGCCAGCAGTTTTGGCCCGGGTAATAGCAATCAGCCCCAGCATTTT.

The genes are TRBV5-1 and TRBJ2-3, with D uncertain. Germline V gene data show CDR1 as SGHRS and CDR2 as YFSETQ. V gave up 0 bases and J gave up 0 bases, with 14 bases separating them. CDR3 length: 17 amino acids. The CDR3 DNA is TGCGCCAGCAGCTTGGTTGGGGTAACAGCTAGCACAGATACGCAGTATTTT. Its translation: CASSLVGVTASTDTQYF.

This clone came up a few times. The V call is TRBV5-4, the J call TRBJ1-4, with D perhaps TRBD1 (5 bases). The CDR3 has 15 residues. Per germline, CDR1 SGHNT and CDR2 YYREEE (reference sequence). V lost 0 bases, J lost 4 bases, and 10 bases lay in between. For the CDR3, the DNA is TGTGCCAGCAGCTTGGCAGGGCTTAATAATGAAAAACTGTTTTTT. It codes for CASSLAGLNNEKLFF.

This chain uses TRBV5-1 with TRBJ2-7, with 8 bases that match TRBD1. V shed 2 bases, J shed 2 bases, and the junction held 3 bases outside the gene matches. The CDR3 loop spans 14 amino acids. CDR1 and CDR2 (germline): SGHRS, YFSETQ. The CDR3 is CASSLSTGAYEQYF. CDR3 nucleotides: TGCGCCAGCAGCTTATCGACAGGGGCCTACGAGCAGTACTTC.

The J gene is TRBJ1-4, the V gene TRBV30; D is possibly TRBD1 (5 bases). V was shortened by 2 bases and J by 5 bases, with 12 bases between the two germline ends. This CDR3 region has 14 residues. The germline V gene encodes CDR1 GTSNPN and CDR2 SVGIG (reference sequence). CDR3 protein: CAWSRSRTNEKLFF. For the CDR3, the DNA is TGTGCCTGGAGTAGGAGTCGGACAAATGAAAAACTGTTTTTT. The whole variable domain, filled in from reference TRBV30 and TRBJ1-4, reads SQTIHQWPATLVQPVGSPLSLECTVEGTSNPNLYWYRQAAGRGLQLLFYSVGIGQISSEVPQNLSASRPQDRQFILSSKKLLLSDSGFYLCAWSRSRTNEKLFFGSGTQLSVL.

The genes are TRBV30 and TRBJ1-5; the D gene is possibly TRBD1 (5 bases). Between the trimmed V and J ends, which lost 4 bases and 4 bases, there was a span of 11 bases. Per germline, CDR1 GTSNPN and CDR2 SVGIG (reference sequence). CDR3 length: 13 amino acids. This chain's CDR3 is CAWNRGWNQPQHF. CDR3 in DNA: TGTGCCTGGAACCGGGGGTGGAATCAGCCCCAGCATTTT.

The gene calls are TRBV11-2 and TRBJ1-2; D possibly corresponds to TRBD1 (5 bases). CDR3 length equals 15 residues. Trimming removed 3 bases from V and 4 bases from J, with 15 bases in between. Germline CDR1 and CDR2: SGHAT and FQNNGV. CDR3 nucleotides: TGTGCCAGCAGCTTCCGCCTGGGACCGACCTATGGCTACACCTTC. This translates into CASSFRLGPTYGYTF.

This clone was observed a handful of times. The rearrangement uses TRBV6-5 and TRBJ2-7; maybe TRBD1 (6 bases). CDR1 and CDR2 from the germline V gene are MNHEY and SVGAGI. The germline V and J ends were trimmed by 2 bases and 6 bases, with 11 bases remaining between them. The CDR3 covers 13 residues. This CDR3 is CASSYGGRGEQYF. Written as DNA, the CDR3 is TGTGCCAGCAGTTACGGGGGCCGGGGCGAGCAGTACTTC.

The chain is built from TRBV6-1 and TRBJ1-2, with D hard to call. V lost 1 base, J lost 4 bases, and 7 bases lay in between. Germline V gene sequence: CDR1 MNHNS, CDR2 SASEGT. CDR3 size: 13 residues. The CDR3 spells CASSEVGFYGYTF. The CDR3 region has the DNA TGTGCCAGCAGTGAAGTTGGGTTCTATGGCTACACCTTC.

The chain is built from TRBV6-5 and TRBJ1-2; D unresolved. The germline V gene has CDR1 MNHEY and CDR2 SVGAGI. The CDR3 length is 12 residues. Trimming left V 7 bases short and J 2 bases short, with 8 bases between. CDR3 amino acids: CASNGGNYGYTF. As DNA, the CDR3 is TGTGCCAGCAACGGCGGAAACTATGGCTACACCTTC.

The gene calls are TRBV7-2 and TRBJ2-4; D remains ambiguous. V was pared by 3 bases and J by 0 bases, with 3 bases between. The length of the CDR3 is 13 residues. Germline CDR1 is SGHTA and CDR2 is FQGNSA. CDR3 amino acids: CASSLVAKNIQYF. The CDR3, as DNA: TGTGCCAGCAGCTTGGTAGCCAAAAACATTCAGTACTTC.

The CDR3 coding sequence is TGTGCCAGCCGAGAGCCTGGGACGGCCTATGGCTACACCTTC. It specifies CASREPGTAYGYTF. The chain joins TRBV27 to TRBJ1-2; weak D call: TRBD1 (5 bases). The germline V and J ends were trimmed by 8 bases and 4 bases, with 17 bases remaining between them. This CDR3 is 14 amino acids long. CDR1 is MNHEY and CDR2 is SMNVEV in the germline V gene (reference sequence).

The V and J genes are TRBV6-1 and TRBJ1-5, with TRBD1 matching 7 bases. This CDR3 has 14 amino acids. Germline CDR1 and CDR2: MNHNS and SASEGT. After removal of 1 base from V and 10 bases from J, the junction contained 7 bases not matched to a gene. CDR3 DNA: TGTGCCAGCAGTGAAGGGGCAGGGGGACTTCCCCAGCATTTT. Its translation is CASSEGAGGLPQHF.

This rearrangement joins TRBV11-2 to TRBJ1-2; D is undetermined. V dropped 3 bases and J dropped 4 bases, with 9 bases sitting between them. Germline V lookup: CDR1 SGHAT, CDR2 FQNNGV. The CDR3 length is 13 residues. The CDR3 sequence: CASSFQNGYGYTF. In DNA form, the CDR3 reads TGTGCCAGCAGCTTTCAGAACGGCTATGGCTACACCTTC. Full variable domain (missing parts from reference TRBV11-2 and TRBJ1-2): EAGVAQSPRYKIIEKRQSVAFWCNPISGHATLYWYQQILGQGPKLLIQFQNNGVVDDSQLPKDRFSAERLKGVDSTLKIQPAKLEDSAVYLCASSFQNGYGYTFGSGTRLTVV.

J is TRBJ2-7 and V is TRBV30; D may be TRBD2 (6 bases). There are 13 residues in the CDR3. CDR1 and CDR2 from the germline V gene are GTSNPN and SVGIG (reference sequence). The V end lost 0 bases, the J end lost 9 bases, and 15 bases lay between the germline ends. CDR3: CAWSVERRGGQYF. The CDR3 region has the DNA TGTGCCTGGAGTGTTGAGCGGAGGGGAGGGCAGTACTTC.

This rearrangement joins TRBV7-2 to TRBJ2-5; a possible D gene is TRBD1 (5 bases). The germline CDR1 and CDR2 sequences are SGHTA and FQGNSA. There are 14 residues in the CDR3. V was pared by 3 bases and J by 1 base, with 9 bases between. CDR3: CASSFTRAQETQYF. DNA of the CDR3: TGTGCCAGCAGCTTTACCAGGGCCCAAGAGACCCAGTACTTC.

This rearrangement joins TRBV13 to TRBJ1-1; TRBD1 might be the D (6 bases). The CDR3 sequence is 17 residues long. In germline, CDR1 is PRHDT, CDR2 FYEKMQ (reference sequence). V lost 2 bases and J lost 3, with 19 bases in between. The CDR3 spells CASSLSGIQGRDTEAFF. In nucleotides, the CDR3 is TGTGCCAGCAGCTTATCGGGCATACAGGGAAGAGACACTGAAGCTTTCTTT. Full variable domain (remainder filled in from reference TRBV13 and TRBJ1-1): AAGVIQSPRHLIKEKRETATLKCYPIPRHDTVYWYQQGPGQDPQFLISFYEKMQSDKGSIPDRFSAQQFSDYHSELNMSSLELGDSALYFCASSLSGIQGRDTEAFFGQGTRLTVV.

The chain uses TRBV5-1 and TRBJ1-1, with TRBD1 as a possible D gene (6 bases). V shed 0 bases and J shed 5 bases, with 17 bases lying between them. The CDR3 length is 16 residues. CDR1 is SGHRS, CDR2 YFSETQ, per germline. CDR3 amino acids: CASSLGGPGKGTEAFF. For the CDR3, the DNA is TGCGCCAGCAGCTTGGGGGGGCCCGGGAAGGGAACTGAAGCTTTCTTT.

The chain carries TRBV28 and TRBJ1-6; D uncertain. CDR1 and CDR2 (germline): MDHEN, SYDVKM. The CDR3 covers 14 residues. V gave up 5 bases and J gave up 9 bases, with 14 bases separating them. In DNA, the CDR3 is TGTGCCAGCAGTCCCCGTAGGGAGGGTTCACCCCTCCACTTT. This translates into CASSPRREGSPLHF.

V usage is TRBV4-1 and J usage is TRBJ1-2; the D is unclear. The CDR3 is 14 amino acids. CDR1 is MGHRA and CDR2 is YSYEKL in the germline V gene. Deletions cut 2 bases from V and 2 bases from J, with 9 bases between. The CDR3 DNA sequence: TGCGCCAGCAGCCAACCGATACAGAACTATGGCTACACCTTC. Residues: CASSQPIQNYGYTF.

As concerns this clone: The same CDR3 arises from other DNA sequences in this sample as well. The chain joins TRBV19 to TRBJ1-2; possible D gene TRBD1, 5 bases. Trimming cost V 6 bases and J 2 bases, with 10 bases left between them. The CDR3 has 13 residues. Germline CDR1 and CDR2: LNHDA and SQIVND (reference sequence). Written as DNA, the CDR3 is TGTGCCAGTAGCCCGGGGCAAAACTATGGCTACACCTTC. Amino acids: CASSPGQNYGYTF.

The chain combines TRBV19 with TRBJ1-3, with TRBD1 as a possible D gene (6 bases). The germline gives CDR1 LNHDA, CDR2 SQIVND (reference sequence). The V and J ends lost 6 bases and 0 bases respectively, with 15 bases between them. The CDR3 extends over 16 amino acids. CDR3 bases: TGTGCCAGTAGGAACGAAAGGGGGAGCTCTGGAAACACCATATATTTT. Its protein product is CASRNERGSSGNTIYF. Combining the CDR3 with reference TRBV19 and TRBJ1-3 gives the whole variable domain DGGITQSPKYLFRKEGQNVTLSCEQNLNHDAMYWYRQDPGQGLRLIYYSQIVNDFQKGDIAEGYSVSREKKESFPLTVTSAQKNPTAFYLCASRNERGSSGNTIYFGEGSWLTVV.

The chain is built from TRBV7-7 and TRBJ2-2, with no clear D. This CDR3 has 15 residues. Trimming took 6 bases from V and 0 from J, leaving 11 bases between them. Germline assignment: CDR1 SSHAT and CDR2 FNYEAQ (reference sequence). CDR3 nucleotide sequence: TGTGCCAGCAGTGCGGCCAGAACGAACACCGGGGAGCTGTTTTTT. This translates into CASSAARTNTGELFF.

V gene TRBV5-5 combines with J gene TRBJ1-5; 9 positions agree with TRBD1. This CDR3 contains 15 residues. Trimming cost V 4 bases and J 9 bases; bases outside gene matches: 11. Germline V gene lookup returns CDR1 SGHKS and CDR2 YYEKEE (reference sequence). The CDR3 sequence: CASSPYRGQPGPQHF. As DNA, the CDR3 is TGTGCCAGCAGCCCTTACAGGGGGCAACCGGGGCCCCAGCATTTT.

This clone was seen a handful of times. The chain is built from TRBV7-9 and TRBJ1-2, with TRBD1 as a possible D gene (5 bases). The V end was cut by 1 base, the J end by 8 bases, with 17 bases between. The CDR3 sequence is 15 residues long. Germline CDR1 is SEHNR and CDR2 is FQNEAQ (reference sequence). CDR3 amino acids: CASSLVTGLLWGYTF. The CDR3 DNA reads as TGTGCCAGCAGCTTAGTTACAGGACTGCTGTGGGGCTACACCTTC.

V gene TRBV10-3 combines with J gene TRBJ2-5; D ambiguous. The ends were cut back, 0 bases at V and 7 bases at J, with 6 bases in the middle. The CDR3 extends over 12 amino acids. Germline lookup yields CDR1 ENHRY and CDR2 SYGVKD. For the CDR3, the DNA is TGTGCCATCAGTGAGTCTGACGGGACCCAGTACTTC. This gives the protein CAISESDGTQYF.

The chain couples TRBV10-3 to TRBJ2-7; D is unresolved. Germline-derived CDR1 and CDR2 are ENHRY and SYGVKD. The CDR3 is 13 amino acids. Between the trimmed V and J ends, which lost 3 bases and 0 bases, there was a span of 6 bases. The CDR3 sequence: CAISELVSYEQYF. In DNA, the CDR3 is TGTGCCATCAGTGAATTAGTCTCCTACGAGCAGTACTTC.